The following is a T cell receptor (beta chain) sequence with its context. The antigen remains unidentified. V lost 3 bases to trimming and J lost 5 bases; unmatched junction nucleotides: 4. Per germline, CDR1 SGHTS and CDR2 YDEGEE. The CDR3 runs 14 residues. The data derive from a study of T cell responses to AZD1222 COVID-19 vaccine. Study-wide findings and caveats: Increases in Spike-specific TCR breadth and depth were seen after two AZD1222 doses.

Only in-frame clones appear in the TCRdb table, and some are missing; sequencing was by immunoSEQ multiplex PCR. Among 150,000 to 200,000 clones listed, roughly 87% were seen once. The TCR was taken from an adult in good health. The J gene is TRBJ1-2, the V gene TRBV5-8, with 10 nucleotides matching TRBD1. The sequencing here drew on peripheral blood, taken on day 0 of AZD1222 vaccination. This CDR3 reads CASSWQGQGYGYTF. In nucleotides, the CDR3 is TGTGCCAGCAGCTGGCAGGGACAGGGGTATGGCTACACCTTC.